Presented here are 3 T cell receptor beta chains from one specimen sequenced in a study of post-analysis software for immune sequencing data. Study outcomes and limitations: Patients used about 5 TRBV segments, including TRBV5-6, TRBV5-1 and TRBV20-1, more often than controls.

Antigens of these TCRs are unknown. The TCR beta cDNA libraries contained unique molecular identifiers. TCRdb reprocessed the PCR reads via MiXCR and lists one record per CDR3 protein. The sample holds more than 500,000 distinct CDR3 sequences, less than 40% seen once. Sequencing was performed on blood. These TCRs come from a girl younger than 18 with multiple sclerosis.

This rearrangement joins TRBV5-1 to TRBJ1-2, with 10 bases aligning to TRBD1. V dropped 2 bases and J dropped 7; count of bases not matched to a gene: 2. The CDR3 has 13 residues. Germline V gene data show CDR1 as SGHRS and CDR2 as YFSETQ. Here the CDR3 DNA reads TGCGCCAGCAGCTTCCGACAGGGGGCTGGCTACACCTTC. This codes for CASSFRQGAGYTF.

This clonotype was recorded a few times. The chain recombines TRBV6-5 with TRBJ1-1; 7 bases align to TRBD1. This CDR3 spans 14 amino acids. Germline CDR1 is MNHEY and CDR2 is SVGAGI. The junction had 8 bases not matched to a gene; V was cut back by 6 bases and J by 4 bases. The CDR3 spells CASSPQGPGTEAFF. In nucleotides, the CDR3 is TGTGCCAGCAGCCCACAGGGGCCGGGCACTGAAGCTTTCTTT.

This clonotype was detected a few times. The chain joins TRBV6-5 to TRBJ1-6, with no clear D. Trimming removed 2 bases from V and 7 bases from J, with 15 bases in between. In germline, CDR1 is MNHEY, CDR2 SVGAGI. This CDR3 contains 16 residues. For the CDR3, the DNA is TGTGCCAGCAGTTACGGTCAATCTTATTCGAATTCACCCCTCCACTTT. Translated, it gives CASSYGQSYSNSPLHF.